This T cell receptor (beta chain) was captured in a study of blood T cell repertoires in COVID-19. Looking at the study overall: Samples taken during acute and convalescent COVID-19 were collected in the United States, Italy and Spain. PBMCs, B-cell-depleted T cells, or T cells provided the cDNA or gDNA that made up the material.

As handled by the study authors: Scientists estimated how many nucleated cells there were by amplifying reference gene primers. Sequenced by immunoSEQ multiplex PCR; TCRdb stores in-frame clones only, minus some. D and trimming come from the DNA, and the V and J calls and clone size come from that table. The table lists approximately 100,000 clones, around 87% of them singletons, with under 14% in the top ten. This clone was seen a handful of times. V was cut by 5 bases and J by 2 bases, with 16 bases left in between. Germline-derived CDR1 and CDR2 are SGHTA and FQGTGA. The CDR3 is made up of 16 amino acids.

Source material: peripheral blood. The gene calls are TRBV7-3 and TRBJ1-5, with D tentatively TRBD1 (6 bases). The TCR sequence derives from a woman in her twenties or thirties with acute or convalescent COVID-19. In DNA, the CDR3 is TGTGCCAGCAGCCGATATACAGGGTGGGGCAATCAGCCCCAGCATTTT. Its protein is CASSRYTGWGNQPQHF.